This T cell receptor beta chain was retrieved from a study of human thymus T cells. Profiled with immunoSEQ multiplex PCR; TCRdb holds only in-frame clones, not every one. The data hold tens of thousands of clones, with about 93% observed a single time. V lost 4 bases, J lost 4 bases, and 7 bases lay in between. The V gene's germline CDR1 is SNHLY and CDR2 FYNNEI. The CDR3 covers 12 residues. Material for sequencing was blood. This clonotype was sampled from a boy under two years old with a congenital heart defect but otherwise immunologically healthy. This chain uses TRBV2 with TRBJ2-5, with D possibly being TRBD1 or TRBD2 (5 bases each). As DNA, the CDR3 is TGTGCCAGCAGTGGAGGGGCAGAGACCCAGTACTTC. Translated: CASSGGAETQYF.